This TCR beta chain originates from a study of shared clonotypes between healthy human individuals. Overall study results and limits: Apart from blood, nothing was sampled; tissue repertoires likely differ.

As originally analysed: Sequence data from immunoSEQ were junction-only and lacked quality scores; consequently, filtering differed. Only in-frame clones appear in the TCRdb table, and some are missing; sequencing was by immunoSEQ multiplex PCR. V, J and clone size are those of that table, while D and trimming were read from the DNA. The profile covers hundreds of thousands of clones, with about three quarters appearing a single time and around 1.8% taken by the ten largest. The CDR3 extends over 14 amino acids. The trim removed 6 bases at V and 5 bases at J, leaving 7 bases unmatched. Germline assignment: CDR1 LNHDA and CDR2 SQIVND (reference sequence). A word on this clone: What it recognizes is unknown.

Sequencing was performed on memory CD4+ T cells sorted from blood. The subset: CD45RA-negative fraction. This clonotype was obtained from a woman in her twenties or thirties in good health. This sequence joins TRBV19 and TRBJ1-5; 7 nucleotides line up with TRBD1. The CDR3 coding sequence is TGTGCCAGTAGCGACGGGACAGACGATCAGCCCCAGCATTTT. Translated, it gives CASSDGTDDQPQHF.